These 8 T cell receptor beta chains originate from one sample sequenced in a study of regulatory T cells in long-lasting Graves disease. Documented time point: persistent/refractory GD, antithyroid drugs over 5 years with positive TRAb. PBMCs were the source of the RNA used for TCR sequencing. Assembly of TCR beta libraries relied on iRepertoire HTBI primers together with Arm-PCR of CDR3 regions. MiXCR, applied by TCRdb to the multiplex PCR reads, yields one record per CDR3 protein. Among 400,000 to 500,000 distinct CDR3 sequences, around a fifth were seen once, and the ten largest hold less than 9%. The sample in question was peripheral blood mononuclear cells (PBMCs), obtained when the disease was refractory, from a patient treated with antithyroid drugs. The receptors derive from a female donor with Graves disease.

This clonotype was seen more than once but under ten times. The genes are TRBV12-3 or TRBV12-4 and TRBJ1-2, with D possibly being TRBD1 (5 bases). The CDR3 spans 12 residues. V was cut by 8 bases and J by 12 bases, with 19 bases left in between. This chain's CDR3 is CASRMTQGEDTF. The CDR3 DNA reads TGTGCCAGCCGGATGACTCAGGGCGAGGACACCTTC.

CDR3 sequence: CASTLGYNSPLHF. The CDR3 nucleotides are TGTGCCAGCACCTTAGGCTATAATTCACCCCTCCACTTT. The chain links TRBV6-1 to TRBJ1-6; no firm D call. The CDR3 sequence is 13 residues long. Germline V gene data show CDR1 as MNHNS and CDR2 as SASEGT. The ends were cut back, 7 bases at V and 3 bases at J, with 7 bases in the middle.

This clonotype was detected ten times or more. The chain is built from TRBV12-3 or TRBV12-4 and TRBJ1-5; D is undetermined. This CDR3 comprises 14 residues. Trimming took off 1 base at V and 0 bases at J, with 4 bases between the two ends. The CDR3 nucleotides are TGTGCCAGCAGTTTAGGCCTTAGCAATCAGCCCCAGCATTTT. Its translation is CASSLGLSNQPQHF.

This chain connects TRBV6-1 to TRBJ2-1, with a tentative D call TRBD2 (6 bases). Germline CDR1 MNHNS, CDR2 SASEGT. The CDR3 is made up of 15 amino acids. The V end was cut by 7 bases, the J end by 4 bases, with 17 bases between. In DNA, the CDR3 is TGTGCCAGCATCAACGGGGGAGCTCAATACAATGAGCAGTTCTTC. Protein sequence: CASINGGAQYNEQFF.

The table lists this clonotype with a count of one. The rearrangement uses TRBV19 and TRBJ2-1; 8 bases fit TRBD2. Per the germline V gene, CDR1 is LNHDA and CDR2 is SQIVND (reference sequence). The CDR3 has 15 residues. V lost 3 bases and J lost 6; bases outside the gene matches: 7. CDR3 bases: TGTGCCAGTAGTATTCAAGCGGGGGTCTTCAATGAGCAGTTCTTC. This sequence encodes CASSIQAGVFNEQFF.

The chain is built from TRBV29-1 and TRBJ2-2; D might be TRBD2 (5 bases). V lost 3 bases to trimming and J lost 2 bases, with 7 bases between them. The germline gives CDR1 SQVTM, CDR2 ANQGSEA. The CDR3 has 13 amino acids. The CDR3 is CSVERVNTGELFF. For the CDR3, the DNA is TGCAGCGTTGAGAGGGTTAACACCGGGGAGCTGTTTTTT.

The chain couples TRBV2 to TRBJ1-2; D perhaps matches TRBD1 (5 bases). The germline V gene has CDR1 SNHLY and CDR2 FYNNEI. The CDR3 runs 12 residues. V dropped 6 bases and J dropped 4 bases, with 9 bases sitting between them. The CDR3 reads CASRGQGYGYTF. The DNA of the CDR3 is TGTGCCAGCAGGGGGCAGGGCTATGGCTACACCTTC.

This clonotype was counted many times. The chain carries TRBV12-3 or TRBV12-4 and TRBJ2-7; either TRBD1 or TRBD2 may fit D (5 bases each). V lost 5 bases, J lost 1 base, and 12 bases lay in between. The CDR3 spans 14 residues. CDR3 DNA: TGTGCCAGCAGTGATACAGGCGGGTCCTACGAGCAGTACTTC. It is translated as CASSDTGGSYEQYF.